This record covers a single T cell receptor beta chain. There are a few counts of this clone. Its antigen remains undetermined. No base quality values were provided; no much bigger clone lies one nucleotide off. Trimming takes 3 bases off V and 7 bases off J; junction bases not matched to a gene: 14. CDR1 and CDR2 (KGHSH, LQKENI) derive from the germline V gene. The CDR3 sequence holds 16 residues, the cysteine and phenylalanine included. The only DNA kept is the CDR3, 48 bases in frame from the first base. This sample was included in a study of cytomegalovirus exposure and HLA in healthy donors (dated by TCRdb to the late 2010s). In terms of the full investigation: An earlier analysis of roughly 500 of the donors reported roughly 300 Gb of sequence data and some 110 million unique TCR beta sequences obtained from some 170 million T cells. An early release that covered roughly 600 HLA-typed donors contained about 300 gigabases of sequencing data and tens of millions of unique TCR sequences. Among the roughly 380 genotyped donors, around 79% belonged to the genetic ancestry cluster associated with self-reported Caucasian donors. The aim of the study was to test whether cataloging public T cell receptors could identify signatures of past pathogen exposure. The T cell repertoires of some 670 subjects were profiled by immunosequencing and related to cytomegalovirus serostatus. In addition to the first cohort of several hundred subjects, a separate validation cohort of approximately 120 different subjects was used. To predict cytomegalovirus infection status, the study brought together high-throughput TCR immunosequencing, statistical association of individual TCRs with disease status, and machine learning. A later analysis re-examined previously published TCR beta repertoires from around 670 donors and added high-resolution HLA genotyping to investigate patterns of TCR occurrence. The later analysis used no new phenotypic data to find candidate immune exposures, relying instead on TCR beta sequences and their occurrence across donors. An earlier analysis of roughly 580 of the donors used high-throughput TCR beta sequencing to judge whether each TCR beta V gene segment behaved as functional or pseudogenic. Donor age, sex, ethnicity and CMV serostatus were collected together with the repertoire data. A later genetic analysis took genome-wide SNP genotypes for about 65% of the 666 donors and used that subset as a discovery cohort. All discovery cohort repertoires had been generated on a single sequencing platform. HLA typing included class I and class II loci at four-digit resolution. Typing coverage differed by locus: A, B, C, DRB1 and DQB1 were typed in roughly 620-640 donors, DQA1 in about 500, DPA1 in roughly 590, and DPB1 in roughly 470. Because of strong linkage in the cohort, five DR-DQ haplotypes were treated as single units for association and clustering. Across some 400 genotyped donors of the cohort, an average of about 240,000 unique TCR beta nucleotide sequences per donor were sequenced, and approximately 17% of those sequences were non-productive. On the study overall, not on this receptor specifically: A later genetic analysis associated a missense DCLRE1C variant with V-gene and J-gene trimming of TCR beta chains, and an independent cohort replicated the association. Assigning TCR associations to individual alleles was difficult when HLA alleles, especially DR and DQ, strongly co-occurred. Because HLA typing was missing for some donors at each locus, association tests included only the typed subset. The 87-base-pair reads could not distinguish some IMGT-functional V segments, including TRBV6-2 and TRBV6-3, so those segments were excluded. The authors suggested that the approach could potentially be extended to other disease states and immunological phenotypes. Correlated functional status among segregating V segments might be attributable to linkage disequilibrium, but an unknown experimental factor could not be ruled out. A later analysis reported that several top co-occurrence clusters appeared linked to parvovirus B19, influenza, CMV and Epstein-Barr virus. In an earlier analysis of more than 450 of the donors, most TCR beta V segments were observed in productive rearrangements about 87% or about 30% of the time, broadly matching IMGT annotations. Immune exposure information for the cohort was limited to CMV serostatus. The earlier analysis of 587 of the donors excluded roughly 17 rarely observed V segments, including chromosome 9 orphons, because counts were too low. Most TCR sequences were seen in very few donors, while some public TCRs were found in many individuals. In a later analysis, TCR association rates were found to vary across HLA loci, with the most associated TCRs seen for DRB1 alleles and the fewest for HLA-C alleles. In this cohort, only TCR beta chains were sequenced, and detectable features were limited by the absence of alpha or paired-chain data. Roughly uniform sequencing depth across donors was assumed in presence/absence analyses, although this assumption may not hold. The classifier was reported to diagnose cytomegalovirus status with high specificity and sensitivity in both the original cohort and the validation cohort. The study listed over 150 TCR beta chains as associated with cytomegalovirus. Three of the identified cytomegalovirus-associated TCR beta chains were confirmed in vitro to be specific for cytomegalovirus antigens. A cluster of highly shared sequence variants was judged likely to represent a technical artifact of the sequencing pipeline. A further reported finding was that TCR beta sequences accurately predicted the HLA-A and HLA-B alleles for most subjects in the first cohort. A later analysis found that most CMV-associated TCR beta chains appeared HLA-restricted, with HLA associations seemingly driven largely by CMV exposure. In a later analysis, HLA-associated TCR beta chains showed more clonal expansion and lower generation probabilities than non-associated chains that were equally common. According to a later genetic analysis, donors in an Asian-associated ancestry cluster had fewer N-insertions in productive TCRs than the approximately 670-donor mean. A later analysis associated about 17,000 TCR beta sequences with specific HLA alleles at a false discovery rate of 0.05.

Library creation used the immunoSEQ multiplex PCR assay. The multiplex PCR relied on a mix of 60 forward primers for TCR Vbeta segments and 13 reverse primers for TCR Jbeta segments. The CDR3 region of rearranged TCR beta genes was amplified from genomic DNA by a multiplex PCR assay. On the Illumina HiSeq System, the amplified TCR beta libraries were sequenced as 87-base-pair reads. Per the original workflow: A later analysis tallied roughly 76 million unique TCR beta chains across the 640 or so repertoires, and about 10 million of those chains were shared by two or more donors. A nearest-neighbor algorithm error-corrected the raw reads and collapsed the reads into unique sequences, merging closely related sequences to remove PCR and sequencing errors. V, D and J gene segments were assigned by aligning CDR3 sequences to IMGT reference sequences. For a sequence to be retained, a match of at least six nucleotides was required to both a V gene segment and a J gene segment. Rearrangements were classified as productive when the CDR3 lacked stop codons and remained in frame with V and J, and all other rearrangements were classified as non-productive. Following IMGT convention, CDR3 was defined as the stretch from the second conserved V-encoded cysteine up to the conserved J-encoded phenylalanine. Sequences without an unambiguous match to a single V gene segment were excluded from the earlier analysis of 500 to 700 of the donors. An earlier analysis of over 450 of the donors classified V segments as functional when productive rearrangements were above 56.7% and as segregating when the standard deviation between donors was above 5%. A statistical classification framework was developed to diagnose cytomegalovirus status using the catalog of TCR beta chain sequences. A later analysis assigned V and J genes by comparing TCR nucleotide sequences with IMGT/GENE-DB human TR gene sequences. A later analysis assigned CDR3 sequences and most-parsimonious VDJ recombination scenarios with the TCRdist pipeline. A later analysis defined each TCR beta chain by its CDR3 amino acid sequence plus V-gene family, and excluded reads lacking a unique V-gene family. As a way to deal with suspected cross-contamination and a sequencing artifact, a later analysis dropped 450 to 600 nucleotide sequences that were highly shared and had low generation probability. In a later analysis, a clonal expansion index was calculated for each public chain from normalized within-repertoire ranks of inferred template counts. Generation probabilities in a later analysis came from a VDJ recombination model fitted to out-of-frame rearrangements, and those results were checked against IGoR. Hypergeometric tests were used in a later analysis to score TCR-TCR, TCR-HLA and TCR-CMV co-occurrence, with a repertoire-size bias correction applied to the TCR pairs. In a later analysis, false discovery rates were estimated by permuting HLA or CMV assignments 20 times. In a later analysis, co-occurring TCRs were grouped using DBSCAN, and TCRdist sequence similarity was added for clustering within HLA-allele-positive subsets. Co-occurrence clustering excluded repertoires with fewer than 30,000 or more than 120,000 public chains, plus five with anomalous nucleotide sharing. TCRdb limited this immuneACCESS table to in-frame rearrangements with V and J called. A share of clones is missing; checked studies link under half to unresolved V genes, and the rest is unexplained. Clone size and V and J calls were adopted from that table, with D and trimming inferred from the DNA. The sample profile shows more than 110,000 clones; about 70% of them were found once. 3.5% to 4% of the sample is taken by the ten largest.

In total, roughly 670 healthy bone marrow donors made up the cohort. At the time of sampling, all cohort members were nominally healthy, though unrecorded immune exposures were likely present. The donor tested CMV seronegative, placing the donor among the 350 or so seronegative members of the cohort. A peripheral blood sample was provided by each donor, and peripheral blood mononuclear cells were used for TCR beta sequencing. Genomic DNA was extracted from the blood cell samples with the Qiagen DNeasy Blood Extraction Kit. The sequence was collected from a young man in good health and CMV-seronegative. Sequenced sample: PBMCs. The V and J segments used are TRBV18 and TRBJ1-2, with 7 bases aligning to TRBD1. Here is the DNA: TGTGCCAGCTCACCTACAGGCCGAGAGGGGGCAAGTGGCTACACCTTC. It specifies CASSPTGREGASGYTF.